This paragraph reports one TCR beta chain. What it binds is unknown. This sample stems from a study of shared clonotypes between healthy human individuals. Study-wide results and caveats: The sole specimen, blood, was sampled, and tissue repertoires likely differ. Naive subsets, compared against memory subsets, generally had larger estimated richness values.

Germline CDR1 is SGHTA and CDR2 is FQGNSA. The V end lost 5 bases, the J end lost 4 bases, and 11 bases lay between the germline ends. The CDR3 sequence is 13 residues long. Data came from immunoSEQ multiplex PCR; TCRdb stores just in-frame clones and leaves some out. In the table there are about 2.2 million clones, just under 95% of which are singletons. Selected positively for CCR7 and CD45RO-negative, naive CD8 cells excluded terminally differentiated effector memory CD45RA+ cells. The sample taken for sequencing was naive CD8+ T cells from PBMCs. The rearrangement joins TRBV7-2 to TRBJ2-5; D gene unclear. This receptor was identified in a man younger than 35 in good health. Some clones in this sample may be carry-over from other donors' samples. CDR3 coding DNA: TGTGCCAGCAGCATCAACCGGGCAGAGACCCAGTACTTC. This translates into CASSINRAETQYF.